This is a list of T cell receptor beta chains from one sample in a study of blood T cell repertoires in COVID-19. Measured with immunoSEQ multiplex PCR; TCRdb has only the in-frame clones, and not every one. The repertoire holds some 210,000 clones, with 81% as singletons. Material: PBMCs or T cells enriched from blood (not recorded which). The receptors originated from a woman in her 50s with acute COVID-19. The CDR3 runs from the conserved cysteine through the conserved F or W. The D gene is left open where the match is weak. Clone sizes are given selectively: once, few, many, or a class where the clone is expanded.

size,D,V,J,CDR3,DNA
once,TRBD1,TRBV28,TRBJ1-2,CASSFGTGVDYGYTF,TGTGCCAGCAGTTTTGGGACAGGGGTGGACTATGGCTACACCTTC
NA,TRBD1,TRBV9,TRBJ2-7,CASSVGITGESGYEQYF,TGTGCCAGCAGCGTAGGAATAACAGGGGAGAGTGGCTACGAGCAGTACTTC
NA,NA,TRBV19,TRBJ2-7,CASSIQGKVYEQYF,TGTGCCAGTAGTATCCAGGGGAAGGTCTACGAGCAGTACTTC
NA,NA,TRBV28,TRBJ1-1,CASRGGKTGLRTEAFF,TGTGCCAGCAGAGGGGGTAAAACAGGGTTAAGGACTGAAGCTTTCTTT
NA,NA,TRBV7-9,TRBJ2-5,CASSLTGTTQETQYF,TGTGCCAGCAGCTTAACCGGGACAACCCAAGAGACCCAGTACTTC
NA,NA,TRBV27,TRBJ1-5,CASSLGPGSNQPQHF,TGTGCCAGCAGTCTGGGGCCAGGAAGCAATCAGCCCCAGCATTTT
NA,TRBD1,TRBV7-2,TRBJ1-1,CASSFDRGNTEAFF,TGTGCCAGCAGTTTCGACAGGGGGAACACTGAAGCTTTCTTT
NA,NA,TRBV5-1,TRBJ2-7,CASSLEARYYEQYF,TGCGCCAGCAGCTTGGAGGCCAGGTACTACGAGCAGTACTTC
NA,NA,TRBV5-1,TRBJ1-2,CASSKVRQDYGYTF,TGCGCCAGCAGCAAAGTTCGACAGGACTATGGCTACACCTTC
few,NA,TRBV6-5,TRBJ2-2,CASRGELANTGELFF,TGTGCCAGCAGGGGAGAACTAGCGAACACCGGGGAGCTGTTTTTT
NA,NA,TRBV19,TRBJ1-2,CASKESGGNYGYTF,TGTGCCAGTAAGGAGTCCGGGGGTAACTATGGCTACACCTTC
few,NA,TRBV7-2,TRBJ1-1,CASSLGPGNTEAFF,TGTGCCAGCAGCTTAGGTCCGGGAAACACTGAAGCTTTCTTT
NA,TRBD1,TRBV27,TRBJ2-2,CASSQGVGELFF,TGTGCCAGCAGTCAGGGGGTCGGGGAGCTGTTTTTT
NA,TRBD2,TRBV28,TRBJ2-5,CASSNPTGLAGQETQYF,TGTGCCAGCAGTAACCCAACGGGACTAGCGGGCCAAGAGACCCAGTACTTC
NA,NA,TRBV18,TRBJ1-1,CASSPTGGSTEAFF,TGTGCCAGCTCACCTACGGGGGGAAGCACTGAAGCTTTCTTT
NA,TRBD2,TRBV27,TRBJ2-3,CASSPSGRTDTQYF,TGTGCCAGCAGCCCTAGCGGGAGGACAGATACGCAGTATTTT
NA,NA,TRBV6-2/TRBV6-3,TRBJ1-5,CASSSLSRDDQPQHF,TGTGCCAGCAGCTCCCTGTCCCGGGATGATCAGCCCCAGCATTTT
NA,NA,TRBV28,TRBJ1-6,CASSFGVGSPLHF,TGTGCCAGCAGTTTCGGGGTAGGGTCACCCCTCCACTTT
NA,NA,TRBV5-1,TRBJ2-3,CASSLASSTDTQYF,TGCGCCAGCAGCTTGGCTTCCTCCACAGATACGCAGTATTTT
few,NA,TRBV19,TRBJ1-2,CASKIGPGGDYGYTF,TGTGCCAGTAAGATCGGCCCGGGGGGCGACTATGGCTACACCTTC
NA,NA,TRBV5-6,TRBJ1-1,CASSLSFVAEAFF,TGTGCCAGCAGCTTGTCTTTCGTCGCTGAAGCTTTCTTT
NA,TRBD2,TRBV7-2,TRBJ2-5,CASSLLAGPQETQYF,TGTGCCAGCAGCCTACTAGCGGGCCCCCAAGAGACCCAGTACTTC
NA,NA,TRBV12-3/TRBV12-4,TRBJ2-7,CASSFNYLGQYF,TGTGCCAGCAGTTTCAACTATCTAGGGCAGTACTTC
NA,TRBD1,TRBV19,TRBJ1-1,CASKRTGGNTEAFF,TGTGCCAGTAAGAGGACAGGGGGGAACACTGAAGCTTTCTTT
NA,TRBD2,TRBV7-2,TRBJ2-3,CASRIWPGGTSTDTQYF,TGTGCCAGCAGAATATGGCCGGGAGGTACGAGCACAGATACGCAGTATTTT